This TCR beta chain was identified during a study of T cells after yellow fever vaccination. Generation of TCR cDNA used 5'RACE template switching (which added a universal primer site and UMIs). TCRdb reanalysed the 5' RACE reads using MiXCR and keeps one entry per CDR3 protein. Of about 360,000 distinct CDR3 sequences in the sample, about 6% were seen once. Study results and limitations: Boosting was followed by the reappearance of most primary-vaccination clones (roughly 95% CD4, about 88% CD8). A small share of clonotypes appeared in both CD4 and CD8 compartments.

The CDR3 runs 18 residues. Trimming removed 5 bases from V and 2 bases from J; junction bases left unmatched: 7. CDR1 and CDR2 from the germline V gene are MNHEY and SVGEGT. This clonotype was observed at least ten times. What it recognizes is unknown. The source material was PBMCs, sampled 5 days after the yellow fever booster vaccination. The chain combines TRBV6-2 or TRBV6-3 with TRBJ2-2, with 14 bases identical to TRBD2. The TCR comes from a man aged 25 to 40 who received the YFV17D yellow fever vaccine. The DNA of the CDR3 is TGTGCCAGCAGTCCGACTAGCGGGAGGGCAAGCAACACCGGGGAGCTGTTTTTT. Protein product: CASSPTSGRASNTGELFF.